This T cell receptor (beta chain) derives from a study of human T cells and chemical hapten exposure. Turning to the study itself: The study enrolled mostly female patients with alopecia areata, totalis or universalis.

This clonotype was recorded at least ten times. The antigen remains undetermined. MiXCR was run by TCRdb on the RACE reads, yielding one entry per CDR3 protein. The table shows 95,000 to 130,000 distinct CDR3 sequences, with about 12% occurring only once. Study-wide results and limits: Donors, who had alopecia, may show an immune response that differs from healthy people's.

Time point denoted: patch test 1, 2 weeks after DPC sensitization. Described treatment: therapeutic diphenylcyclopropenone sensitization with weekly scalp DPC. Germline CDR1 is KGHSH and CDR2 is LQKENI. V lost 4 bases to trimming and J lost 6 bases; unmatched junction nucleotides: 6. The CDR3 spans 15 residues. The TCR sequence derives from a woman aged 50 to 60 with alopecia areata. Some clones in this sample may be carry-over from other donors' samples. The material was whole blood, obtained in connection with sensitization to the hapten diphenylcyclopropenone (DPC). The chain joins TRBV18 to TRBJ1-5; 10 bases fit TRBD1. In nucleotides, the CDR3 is TGTGCCAGCTCACGGGACAGGGGATCGGGTCAGCCCCAGCATTTT. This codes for CASSRDRGSGQPQHF.